This TCR beta chain was sequenced in a study of T-cell reconstitution after alpha-beta-depleted transplantation in children. The germline gives CDR1 SGHRS, CDR2 YFSETQ. This CDR3 comprises 12 residues. V lost 4 bases and J 10 bases, leaving 11 bases between the germline ends. Unique molecular identifiers were used to barcode this TCRbeta library. One entry per CDR3 protein, called by TCRdb with MiXCR from the PCR reads. The repertoire holds some 590,000 distinct CDR3 sequences, approximately 10% seen once, with less than 5% in the top ten. This clonotype was observed a handful of times. Source: PBMCs from the stem cell graft donor, taken from the stem cell graft. This chain joins TRBV5-1 and TRBJ1-4; D remains unclear. The sequence was obtained from a human donor who donated a stem cell graft to a child with acute myeloid leukemia. Here the CDR3 DNA reads TGCGCCAGCAGCGGAAATACGGGAAAACTGTTTTTT. This encodes CASSGNTGKLFF.